This T cell receptor (beta chain) was recorded in a study of T cell responses to AZD1222 COVID-19 vaccine. Study-wide points: The study found vaccine-associated CD4 TCRs spanning spike, dominant at 160-218 and 743-854.

Germline CDR1 MNHEY, CDR2 SVGAGI. CDR3 size: 15 residues. Trimming shortened V by 6 bases and J by 3 bases, and 15 bases separated the two germline ends. The data were produced by immunoSEQ multiplex PCR, yet TCRdb's version contains in-frame clones alone and is incomplete. This repertoire shows about 210,000 clones, approximately 94% found once; its top ten account for 1.7%. The table lists this clone with a count of one. Antigen specificity is unknown. This receptor was obtained from an adult who received the MenACWY meningococcal vaccine as a control. This chain uses TRBV6-5 with TRBJ1-5; no definite D call. Here the sequenced sample was peripheral blood, taken 28 days after the second dose of the MenACWY control vaccine. Here the CDR3 DNA reads TGTGCCAGCAGCCCCTTTTCGGAGTCCAATCAGCCCCAGCATTTT. It encodes CASSPFSESNQPQHF.